Given below is one T cell receptor beta chain in context. This record comes from a study of technical replicates of blood from a few donors. Germline CDR1 is SGHRS and CDR2 is YFSETQ. V lost 4 bases and J lost 6; bases outside the gene matches: 6. The CDR3 runs to 14 residues. Using immunoSEQ multiplex PCR, the repertoire was profiled, and TCRdb retains in-frame clones only, with some absent. The table has some 60,000 clones, about 95% seen once; the top ten hold under 3%. The receptor's source is a human donor in good health. Some clones in this sample may be carry-over from other donors' samples. This chain connects TRBV5-1 to TRBJ1-3; 8 bases fit TRBD1. The material sequenced was PBMCs. CDR3: CASSIETGVNTIYF. The DNA for the CDR3 is TGCGCCAGCAGCATCGAGACAGGGGTAAACACCATATATTTT.